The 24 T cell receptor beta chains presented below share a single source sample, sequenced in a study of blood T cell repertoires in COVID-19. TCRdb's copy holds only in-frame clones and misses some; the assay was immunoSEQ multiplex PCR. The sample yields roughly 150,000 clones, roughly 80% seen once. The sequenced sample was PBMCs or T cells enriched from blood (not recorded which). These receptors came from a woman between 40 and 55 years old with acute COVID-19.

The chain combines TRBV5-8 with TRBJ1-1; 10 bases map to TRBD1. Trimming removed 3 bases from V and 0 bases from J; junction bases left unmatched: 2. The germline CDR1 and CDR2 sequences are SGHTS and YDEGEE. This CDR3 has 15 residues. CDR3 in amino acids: CASSWTGGLNTEAFF. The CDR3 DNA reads TGTGCCAGCAGCTGGACAGGGGGGTTGAACACTGAAGCTTTCTTT.

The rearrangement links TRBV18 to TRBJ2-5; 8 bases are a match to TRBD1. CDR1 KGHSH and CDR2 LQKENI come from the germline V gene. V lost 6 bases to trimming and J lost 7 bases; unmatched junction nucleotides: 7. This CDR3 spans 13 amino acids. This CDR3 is CASSPTGERTQYF. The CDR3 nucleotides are TGTGCCAGCTCCCCGACAGGGGAGAGGACCCAGTACTTC.

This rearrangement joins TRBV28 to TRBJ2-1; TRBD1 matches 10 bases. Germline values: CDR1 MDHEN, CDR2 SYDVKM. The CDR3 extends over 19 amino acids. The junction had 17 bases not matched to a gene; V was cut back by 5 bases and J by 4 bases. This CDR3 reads CASSEGQGGTTWRYNEQFF. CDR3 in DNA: TGTGCCAGCAGTGAAGGACAGGGGGGGACGACCTGGAGGTACAATGAGCAGTTCTTC.

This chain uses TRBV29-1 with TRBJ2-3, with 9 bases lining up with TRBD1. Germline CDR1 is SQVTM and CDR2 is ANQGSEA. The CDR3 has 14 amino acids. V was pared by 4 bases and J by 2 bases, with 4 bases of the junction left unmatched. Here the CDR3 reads CSVGDRVITDTQYF. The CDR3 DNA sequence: TGCAGCGTTGGGGACAGGGTGATCACAGATACGCAGTATTTT.

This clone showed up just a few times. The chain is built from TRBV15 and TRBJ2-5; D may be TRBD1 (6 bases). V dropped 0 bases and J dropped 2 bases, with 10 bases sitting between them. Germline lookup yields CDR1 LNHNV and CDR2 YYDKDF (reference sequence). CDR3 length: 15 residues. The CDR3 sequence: CATSRERGGQETQYF. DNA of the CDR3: TGTGCCACCAGCAGAGAGAGAGGGGGTCAAGAGACCCAGTACTTC.

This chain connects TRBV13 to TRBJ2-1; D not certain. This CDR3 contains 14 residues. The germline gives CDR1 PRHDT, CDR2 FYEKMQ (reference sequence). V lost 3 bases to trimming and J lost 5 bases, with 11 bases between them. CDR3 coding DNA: TGTGCCAGCAGCTTCTCCTTGTTTAACAATGAGCAGTTCTTC. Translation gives CASSFSLFNNEQFF.

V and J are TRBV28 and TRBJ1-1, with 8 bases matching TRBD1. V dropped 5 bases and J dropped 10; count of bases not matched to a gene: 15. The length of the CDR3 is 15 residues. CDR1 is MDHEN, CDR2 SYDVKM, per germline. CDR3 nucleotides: TGTGCCAGCAGTGTAACCGGGACAGGTCGGACGGGAGCTTTCTTT. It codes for CASSVTGTGRTGAFF.

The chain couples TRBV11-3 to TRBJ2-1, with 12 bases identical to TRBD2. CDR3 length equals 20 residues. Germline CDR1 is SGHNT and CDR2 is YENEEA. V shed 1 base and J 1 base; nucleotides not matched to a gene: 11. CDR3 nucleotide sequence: TGTGCCAGCAGCTTAGCCCTACCGACTAGCGGGAGACGGTCCTACAATGAGCAGTTCTTC. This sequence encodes CASSLALPTSGRRSYNEQFF.

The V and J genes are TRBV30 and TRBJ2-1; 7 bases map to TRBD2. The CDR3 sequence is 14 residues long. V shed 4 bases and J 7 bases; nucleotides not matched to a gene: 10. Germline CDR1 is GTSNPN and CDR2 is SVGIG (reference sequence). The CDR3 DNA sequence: TGTGCCTGGAATTTGTGGGAGGGCCGTAATGAGCAGTTCTTC. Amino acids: CAWNLWEGRNEQFF.

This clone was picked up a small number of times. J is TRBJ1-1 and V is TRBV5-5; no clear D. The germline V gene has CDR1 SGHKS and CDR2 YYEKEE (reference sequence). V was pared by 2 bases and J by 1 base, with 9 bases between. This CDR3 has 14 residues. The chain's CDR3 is CASSFYGKNTEAFF. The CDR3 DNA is TGTGCCAGCAGCTTTTACGGGAAGAACACTGAAGCTTTCTTT.

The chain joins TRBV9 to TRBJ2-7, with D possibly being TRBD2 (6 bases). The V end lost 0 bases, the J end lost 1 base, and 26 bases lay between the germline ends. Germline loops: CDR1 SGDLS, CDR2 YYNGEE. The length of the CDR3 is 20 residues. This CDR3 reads CASSVALGGAPPLLSYEQYV. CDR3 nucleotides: TGTGCCAGCAGCGTAGCCCTCGGAGGGGCTCCTCCTCTCCTTTCCTACGAGCAGTACGTC.

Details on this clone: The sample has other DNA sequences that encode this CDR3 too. In DNA form, the CDR3 reads TGTGCCAGCAGACAGGTCAACAATCAGCCCCAGCATTTT. As protein: CASRQVNNQPQHF. The V gene is TRBV6-5, the J gene TRBJ1-5; D might be TRBD1 (5 bases). Trimming removed 6 bases at V and 3 bases at J, with 9 bases between. The CDR3 has 13 amino acids. Germline V gives CDR1 MNHEY, CDR2 SVGAGI.

The CDR3 loop reads CASSATLWREGLNEQFF. The CDR3, as DNA: TGTGCCAGCAGCGCCACGCTCTGGCGGGAGGGCTTGAATGAGCAGTTCTTC. The chain recombines TRBV5-6 with TRBJ2-1, with TRBD2 matching 9 bases. The V segment lost 4 bases and the J segment 7 bases; nucleotides outside the gene matches: 15. The CDR3 is 17 residues long. CDR1 and CDR2 from the germline V gene are SGHDT and YYEEEE.

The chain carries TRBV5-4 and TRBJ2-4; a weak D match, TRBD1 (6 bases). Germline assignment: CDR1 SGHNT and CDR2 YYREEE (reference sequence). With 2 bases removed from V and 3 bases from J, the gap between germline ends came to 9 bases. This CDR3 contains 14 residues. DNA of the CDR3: TGTGCCAGCAGCTTACAGGGAGACAAAAACATTCAGTACTTC. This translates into CASSLQGDKNIQYF.

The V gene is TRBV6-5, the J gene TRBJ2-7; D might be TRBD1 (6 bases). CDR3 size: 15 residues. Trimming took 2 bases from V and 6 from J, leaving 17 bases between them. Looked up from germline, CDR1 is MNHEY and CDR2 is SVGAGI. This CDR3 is CASSYGRGLAGEQYV. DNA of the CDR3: TGTGCCAGCAGTTACGGCAGGGGATTAGCAGGCGAGCAGTACGTC.

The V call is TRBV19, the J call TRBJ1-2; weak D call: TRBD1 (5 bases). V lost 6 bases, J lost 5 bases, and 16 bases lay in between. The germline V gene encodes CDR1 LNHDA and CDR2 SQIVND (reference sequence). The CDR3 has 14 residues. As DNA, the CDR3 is TGTGCCAGTAGCGAGCAGGGCTCCGGATATGGCTACACCTTC. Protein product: CASSEQGSGYGYTF.

Here the CDR3 reads CAISELQSNEQFF. The DNA for the CDR3 is TGTGCCATCAGTGAGTTGCAGTCCAATGAGCAGTTCTTC. V usage is TRBV10-3 and J usage is TRBJ2-1; no clear D gene. The length of the CDR3 is 13 residues. In germline, CDR1 is ENHRY, CDR2 SYGVKD. V lost 1 base and J lost 6, with 7 bases in between.

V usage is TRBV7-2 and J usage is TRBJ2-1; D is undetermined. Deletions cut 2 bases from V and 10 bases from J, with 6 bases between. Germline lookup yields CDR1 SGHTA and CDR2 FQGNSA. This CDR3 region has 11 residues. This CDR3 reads CASSLSGEQFF. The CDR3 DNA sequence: TGTGCCAGCAGCTTATCCGGGGAGCAGTTCTTC.

Written as DNA, the CDR3 is TGTGCCAGCAGTGAAGGTGCCGAACGAACAGAGGCTTTCTTT. Residues: CASSEGAERTEAFF. The chain is built from TRBV6-1 and TRBJ1-1; D gene uncertain. V was pared by 1 base and J by 11 bases, with 17 bases between. The CDR3 spans 14 residues. Germline CDR1 is MNHNS and CDR2 is SASEGT.

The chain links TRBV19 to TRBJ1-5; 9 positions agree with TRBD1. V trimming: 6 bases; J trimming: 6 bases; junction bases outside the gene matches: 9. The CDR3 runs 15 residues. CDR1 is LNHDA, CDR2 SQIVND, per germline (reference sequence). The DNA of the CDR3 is TGTGCCAGTAGCCCCGGACAGGGGTGGTTTCAGCCCCAGCATTTT. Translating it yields CASSPGQGWFQPQHF.

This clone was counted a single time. The CDR3 loop is CASSLSLADYNEQFF. The CDR3 nucleotides read TGCGCCAGCAGCTTATCACTAGCGGACTACAATGAGCAGTTCTTC. This chain uses TRBV5-1 with TRBJ2-1; 8 nucleotides agree with TRBD2. The germline V gene encodes CDR1 SGHRS and CDR2 YFSETQ. V was clipped by 2 bases and J by 3 bases; unmatched bases: 4. This CDR3 contains 15 residues.

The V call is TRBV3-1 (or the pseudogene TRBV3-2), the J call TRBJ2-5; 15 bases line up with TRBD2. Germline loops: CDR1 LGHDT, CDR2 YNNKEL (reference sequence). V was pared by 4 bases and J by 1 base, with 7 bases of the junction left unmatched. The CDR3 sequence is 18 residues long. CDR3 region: CASSRGLAGGPGQETQYF. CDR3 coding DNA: TGTGCCAGCAGCCGCGGACTAGCGGGAGGGCCAGGCCAAGAGACCCAGTACTTC.

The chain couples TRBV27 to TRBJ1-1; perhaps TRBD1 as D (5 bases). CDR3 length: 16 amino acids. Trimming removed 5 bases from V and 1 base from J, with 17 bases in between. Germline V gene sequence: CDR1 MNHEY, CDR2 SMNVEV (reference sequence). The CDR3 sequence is CASSLIPGLWNTEAFF. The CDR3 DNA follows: TGTGCCAGCAGTCTCATACCGGGACTCTGGAACACTGAAGCTTTCTTT.

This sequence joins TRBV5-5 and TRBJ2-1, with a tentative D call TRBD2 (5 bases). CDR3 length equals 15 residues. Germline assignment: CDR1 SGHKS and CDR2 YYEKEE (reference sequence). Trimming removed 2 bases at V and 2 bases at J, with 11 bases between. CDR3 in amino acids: CASSLAEGTYNEQFF. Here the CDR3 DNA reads TGTGCCAGCAGCTTAGCGGAAGGAACCTACAATGAGCAGTTCTTC.